Listed below are T cell receptor beta chains from one sample, sequenced in a study of T cell changes during pregnancy in multiple sclerosis. TCRdb keeps only in-frame clones here, not all; method: immunoSEQ multiplex PCR. The repertoire consists of 120,000 or so clones, with roughly 92% occurring once and the leading ten covering roughly 6.2%. The sequences come from peripheral blood, collected before pregnancy. These receptor sequences come from a female donor with multiple sclerosis, enrolled in a pregnancy study. CDR3s include the opening cysteine and the closing phenylalanine or tryptophan. The order of the fields is J gene, V gene, clone size, D gene, CDR3 protein, CDR3 DNA. D genes are given only for firm matches. Only part of the rows carry a size: once, few, many, or a class if the clone is expanded.

>TRBJ2-5|TRBV4-1|NA|NA
CASSLMRGGRAGETQYF
TGCGCCAGCAGCCTTATGAGGGGGGGGAGGGCCGGGGAGACCCAGTACTTC
>TRBJ1-5|TRBV27|NA|TRBD1
CASSPTTGAREPQHF
TGTGCCAGCAGCCCTACCACAGGGGCCCGTGAGCCCCAGCATTTT
>TRBJ2-1|TRBV7-2|NA|NA
CASSPFINEQFF
TGTGCCAGCAGCCCGTTTATAAATGAGCAGTTCTTC
>TRBJ2-7|TRBV6-6|NA|NA
CASSYIRDSNYEQYF
TGTGCCAGCAGTTATATCCGAGACTCCAACTACGAGCAGTACTTC
>TRBJ1-1|TRBV5-1|NA|TRBD1
CASSKSRDRAGRAEAFF
TGCGCCAGCAGCAAATCCCGGGACAGGGCGGGAAGGGCTGAAGCTTTCTTT
>TRBJ2-2|TRBV27|few|NA
CASSRVGGELFF
TGTGCCAGCAGTCGGGTTGGCGGGGAGCTGTTTTTT
>TRBJ2-7|TRBV27|NA|NA
CASSLYPGGEQYF
TGTGCCAGCAGTTTGTACCCAGGAGGCGAGCAGTACTTC
>TRBJ1-2|TRBV29-1|NA|NA
CSVVRGGNGGYTF
TGCAGCGTTGTGCGAGGCGGGAATGGGGGCTACACCTTC
>TRBJ2-1|TRBV18|NA|TRBD2
CASSAIGEGRGNEQFF
TGTGCCAGCTCGGCAATTGGGGAGGGCCGCGGGAATGAGCAGTTCTTC
>TRBJ2-5|TRBV6-6|NA|NA
CASSSASRETQYF
TGTGCCAGCAGTTCCGCCTCGCGGGAGACCCAGTACTTC
>TRBJ2-1|TRBV6-1|once|TRBD2
CASSEARGTLYQFF
TGTGCCAGCAGTGAAGCGCGGGGGACCCTCTACCAGTTCTTC
>TRBJ2-3|TRBV5-1|NA|TRBD2
CASSSDGTITDTQYF
TGCGCCAGCAGCTCCGATGGGACTATCACAGATACGCAGTATTTT
>TRBJ2-5|TRBV7-3|few|NA
CASSLERAQETQYF
TGTGCCAGCAGCTTAGAGCGCGCTCAAGAGACCCAGTACTTC
>TRBJ2-3|TRBV12-5|NA|TRBD2
CASGPGLAGGWGTDTQYF
TGTGCTAGTGGTCCCGGACTAGCGGGGGGGTGGGGCACAGATACGCAGTATTTT
>TRBJ1-1|TRBV30|NA|NA
CAWSPTGPTEAFF
TGTGCCTGGAGTCCAACAGGGCCCACTGAAGCTTTCTTT
>TRBJ2-7|TRBV2|NA|NA
CASSEQGSAYEQYF
TGTGCCAGCAGTGAGCAGGGGTCCGCCTACGAGCAGTACTTC
>TRBJ2-7|TRBV2|NA|TRBD2
CASSEGGRAGEQYF
TGTGCCAGCAGTGAGGGCGGGAGGGCCGGCGAGCAGTACTTC
>TRBJ2-3|TRBV27|NA|TRBD2
CASSKIRLAASTDTQYF
TGTGCCAGCAGTAAAATCCGACTAGCGGCTAGCACAGATACGCAGTATTTT
>TRBJ2-2|TRBV7-6|once|TRBD2
CASSLRVLAGVVTGELFF
TGTGCCAGCAGCCTAAGAGTCCTGGCGGGAGTTGTCACCGGGGAGCTGTTTTTT
>TRBJ1-5|TRBV6-5|NA|TRBD1
CASRATGSENQPQHF
TGTGCCAGCAGAGCGACAGGGTCTGAAAATCAGCCCCAGCATTTT
>TRBJ2-2|TRBV6-4|once|TRBD2
CASSTTSGMNGELFF
TGTGCCAGCAGTACGACTAGCGGGATGAACGGGGAGCTGTTTTTT
>TRBJ1-4|TRBV9|NA|TRBD1
CASSVKDRVDEKLFF
TGTGCCAGCAGCGTGAAGGACAGGGTCGACGAAAAACTGTTTTTT
>TRBJ2-1|TRBV25-1|NA|TRBD2
CASSELADYNEQFF
TGTGCCAGCAGTGAACTAGCGGACTACAATGAGCAGTTCTTC
>TRBJ2-7|TRBV28|NA|TRBD2
CASSFAGTSGRSYEQYF
TGTGCCAGCAGCTTTGCCGGGACTAGCGGGAGATCCTACGAGCAGTACTTC
>TRBJ2-6|TRBV27|NA|NA
CASSLSQPRSGANVLTF
TGTGCCAGCAGTTTGTCCCAACCGAGGTCAGGGGCCAACGTCCTGACTTTC
>TRBJ2-2|TRBV27|NA|TRBD2
CASSIGLAGRVGELFF
TGTGCCAGCAGTATTGGACTAGCGGGAAGGGTCGGGGAGCTGTTTTTT
>TRBJ2-1|TRBV18|NA|TRBD1
CASSPGTGRDEQFF
TGTGCCAGCTCACCGGGGACAGGGAGGGATGAGCAGTTCTTC
>TRBJ2-5|TRBV7-3|NA|NA
CASSPNRGETQYF
TGTGCCAGCAGCCCAAATCGGGGTGAGACCCAGTACTTC
>TRBJ2-5|TRBV14|NA|TRBD2
CASSPQIGLDGRETQYF
TGTGCCAGCAGCCCTCAAATCGGACTAGATGGGCGAGAGACCCAGTACTTC
>TRBJ1-1|TRBV4-2|NA|TRBD1
CASSHGQGVEAFF
TGTGCCAGCAGCCACGGCCAGGGGGTTGAAGCTTTCTTT
>TRBJ2-1|TRBV6-1|NA|TRBD2
CASSARLGLAGSSYNEQFF
TGTGCCAGCAGTGCCCGCCTAGGGCTAGCGGGGAGCTCCTACAATGAGCAGTTCTTC
>TRBJ1-2|TRBV19|NA|NA
CASSKGTPADYGYTF
TGTGCCAGTAGTAAAGGGACACCCGCAGACTATGGCTACACCTTC
>TRBJ1-4|TRBV2|NA|TRBD1
CASSQTGGKEKLFF
TGTGCCAGCAGCCAGACAGGGGGCAAAGAAAAACTGTTTTTT
>TRBJ2-5|TRBV6-1|NA|NA
CASSARGRETQYF
TGTGCCAGCAGTGCTCGTGGGAGAGAGACCCAGTACTTC
>TRBJ2-7|TRBV19|once|TRBD1
CASSAGTGTHEQYF
TGTGCCAGTAGTGCCGGGACAGGGACCCACGAGCAGTACTTC
>TRBJ2-3|TRBV7-3|NA|NA
CASSLTAGEGGTQYF
TGTGCCAGCAGCTTAACGGCGGGAGAAGGGGGTACGCAGTATTTT
>TRBJ2-1|TRBV9|few|TRBD2
CASSVLSGGAGNEQFF
TGTGCCAGCAGCGTACTTAGCGGGGGGGCGGGGAATGAGCAGTTCTTC
>TRBJ2-7|TRBV7-2|NA|NA
CASSLAQSTYEQYF
TGTGCCAGCAGCTTAGCGCAAAGCACCTACGAGCAGTACTTC
>TRBJ1-6|TRBV7-2|NA|NA
CASSLEGALHF
TGTGCCAGCAGCTTAGAGGGGGCCCTCCACTTT
>TRBJ2-1|TRBV5-4|NA|TRBD2
CASSLGRTSGNEQFF
TGTGCCAGCAGCTTGGGGAGGACTAGCGGGAATGAGCAGTTCTTC
>TRBJ2-2|TRBV5-1|NA|TRBD2
CASSLNSGRELFF
TGCGCCAGCAGCTTGAACAGCGGGAGGGAGCTGTTTTTT
>TRBJ1-1|TRBV7-8|many|NA
CASSPGGNPEAFF
TGTGCCAGCAGCCCTGGGGGGAACCCTGAAGCTTTCTTT
>TRBJ2-3|TRBV19|NA|TRBD1
CASSNSGQGPRDTQYF
TGTGCCAGTAGTAACTCGGGACAGGGGCCGCGCGATACGCAGTATTTT
>TRBJ2-7|TRBV21-1|NA|NA
CASSNGPPGEASFSYEQYF
TGTGCCAGCAGCAACGGTCCCCCGGGGGAGGCCTCGTTCTCCTACGAGCAGTACTTC
>TRBJ2-7|TRBV4-1|NA|NA
CASSQEGQGSSYEQYF
TGCGCCAGCAGCCAAGAGGGGCAGGGAAGCTCCTACGAGCAGTACTTC
>TRBJ1-2|TRBV5-1|NA|NA
CASSLAGFHGYTF
TGCGCCAGCAGCTTGGCAGGGTTCCATGGCTACACCTTC
>TRBJ1-2|TRBV21-1|NA|NA
CASSTGLNYSGCGYTF
TGTGCCAGCAGCACAGGGTTGAATTATTCGGGCTGTGGCTACACCTTC
>TRBJ1-2|TRBV6-1|NA|TRBD1
CASSEGTGLGYGYTF
TGTGCCAGCAGTGAAGGGACAGGCTTAGGGTATGGCTACACCTTC
>TRBJ2-1|TRBV13|NA|TRBD2
CASSHAGGGYNEQFF
TGTGCCAGCAGCCACGCGGGCGGGGGCTACAATGAGCAGTTCTTC
>TRBJ2-2|TRBV4-2|NA|TRBD2
CASSQRLAGGIGELFF
TGTGCCAGCAGCCAAAGACTAGCGGGAGGGATCGGGGAGCTGTTTTTT
>TRBJ1-5|TRBV28|NA|NA
CASSSGQTGQPQHF
TGTGCCAGCAGTTCCGGACAGACGGGGCAGCCCCAGCATTTT
>TRBJ1-3|TRBV9|NA|NA
CASSVSFTGISGNTIYF
TGTGCCAGCAGCGTATCATTCACAGGGATCTCTGGAAACACCATATATTTT
>TRBJ2-1|TRBV27|NA|TRBD2
CASSPSGSGLNEQFF
TGTGCCAGCAGTCCCAGCGGGAGTGGTTTAAATGAGCAGTTCTTC
>TRBJ1-6|TRBV7-2|NA|NA
CASSLQTTESLHF
TGTGCCAGCAGCCTTCAAACTACGGAGTCCCTCCACTTT
>TRBJ1-4|TRBV18|NA|TRBD1
CASLRDRNEKLFF
TGTGCCAGCCTTCGGGACAGAAATGAAAAACTGTTTTTT